Listed below are T cell receptor beta chains from one sample, sequenced in a study of cytomegalovirus exposure and HLA in healthy donors. Assay used: immunoSEQ multiplex PCR; TCRdb lists only in-frame clones, some missing. The sample shows about 220,000 clones, 70% to 80% of them seen only once. What was sequenced was PBMCs. These TCRs come from a woman between 25 and 40 years old in good health and CMV-seronegative. Each CDR3 is given with its conserved first and last residue. A D gene is named only where the DNA matches it firmly. Clone size appears in some rows only: once, few, many, or a class for an expanded clone.

>TRBD1|TRBV29-1|-|TRBJ2-1
TGCAGCGTTGAAGGGGGTGAGGGACAGGGGGCATATGAGCAGTTCTTC
CSVEGGEGQGAYEQFF
>TRBD1|TRBV5-6|-|TRBJ2-7
TGTGCCAGCAGCCCGGACAGGGGCCTCTCCTACGAGCAGTACTTC
CASSPDRGLSYEQYF
>-|TRBV30|-|TRBJ1-5
TGTGCCTGGAGTACCCAGGATAGTCAGCCCCAGCATTTT
CAWSTQDSQPQHF
>-|TRBV5-5|-|TRBJ1-2
TGTGCCAGCAGCTCCGGAGGCACAGCTAACTATGGCTACACCTTC
CASSSGGTANYGYTF
>-|TRBV5-4|few|TRBJ1-4
TGTGCCAGCAGCCCCCCAGGGAATGAAGAAAAACTGTTTTTT
CASSPPGNEEKLFF
>TRBD1|TRBV6-1|-|TRBJ1-2
TGTGCCAGCAGTCCTACAGGGGGCCTGGATGGCTACACCTTC
CASSPTGGLDGYTF
>TRBD1|TRBV2|few|TRBJ2-7
TGTGCCAGCAGTGCCGGGACAGACTACGAGCAGTACTTC
CASSAGTDYEQYF
>TRBD2|TRBV10-2|few|TRBJ2-5
TGCGCCAGCAGTGATGGACTAGCCGTGGGAGAGACCCAGTACTTC
CASSDGLAVGETQYF
>-|TRBV5-6|-|TRBJ1-6
TGTGCCAGCAGCTCGTCACAGAGCTCCTATAATTCACCCCTCCACTTT
CASSSSQSSYNSPLHF
>-|TRBV6-1|-|TRBJ1-5
TGTGCCAGCAGCCCAGTAGGAGTCGGTGATCAGCCCCAGCATTTT
CASSPVGVGDQPQHF
>TRBD1|TRBV9|-|TRBJ1-5
TGTGCCAGCAGCCCCGGGACAGGAAAAAATCAGCCCCAGCATTTT
CASSPGTGKNQPQHF
>-|TRBV6-1|-|TRBJ1-2
TGTGCCAGCAGTGAGGGGGGAGGCTATGGCTACACCTTC
CASSEGGGYGYTF
>-|TRBV6-1|-|TRBJ1-2
TGTGCCAGCAGCGCCGGGGAGGGAGGCTACACCTTC
CASSAGEGGYTF